The count of the clone carrying this TCR beta chain is one. With 3 bases clipped from V and 4 bases from J, the junction kept 2 bases outside the gene matches. Germline CDR1 and CDR2: MNHEY and SMNVEV (reference sequence). This CDR3 spans 14 amino acids. Treatment described: around 19 received Ad26.COV2.S at low or high dose, single or two shots; a few received placebo; per-sample allocation not given. Sampling was done on day 63 after the first vaccine or placebo injection. The protocol was immunoSEQ multiplex PCR, while the TCRdb copy is restricted to in-frame clones and leaves out a portion. Of roughly 350,000 clones listed, approximately 86% were seen once; the top ten hold approximately 11%. The data derive from a study of Ad26.COV2.S vaccination and SARS-CoV-2 variants. Study summary: Into the muscle, Ad26.COV2.S was dosed once or twice, 56 days apart.

The sequence was obtained from a person aged 18-65 years who received the Ad26.COV2.S COVID-19 vaccine or a placebo. This material consisted of peripheral blood, taken in a trial of Ad26.COV2.S vaccine versus placebo. The chain is built from TRBV27 and TRBJ1-2, with 10 bases matching TRBD1. CDR3 residues: CASSFGTGVYGYTF. The CDR3 region has the DNA TGTGCCAGCAGTTTTGGGACAGGGGTCTATGGCTACACCTTC.